A selection of T cell receptor beta chains follows, all from one sample in a study of CD4 T cells in relation to SARS-CoV-2 and coronaviruses. The assay was immunoSEQ multiplex PCR, and TCRdb's table has in-frame clones only and misses some. The sample yields roughly 23,000 clones, around four fifths seen once. For these receptors, no antigen is known. Sequenced input: CD4+ T cells from PBMCs, cultured in vitro. Every receptor here comes from a human donor in good health. CDR3s include the opening cysteine and the closing phenylalanine or tryptophan. Expanded clones are given a class, and other clones once, few, many or no size at all.

CDR3aa: CASSLAGGLAYNEQFF
abundance: .
v_gene: TRBV11-3

CDR3aa: CASSPPGTGGTEAFF
abundance: .
v_gene: TRBV18

CDR3aa: CASSQSGTGPYNEQFF
abundance: .
v_gene: TRBV4-1

CDR3aa: CASSQAPTGPYEQYF
abundance: .
v_gene: TRBV3-1/TRBV3-2

CDR3aa: CASSQAGYNGELFF
abundance: .
v_gene: TRBV4-1

CDR3aa: CATSERGQGARGYTF
abundance: .
v_gene: TRBV24-1

CDR3aa: CASGNRLAGDTQYF
abundance: .
v_gene: TRBV12-5

CDR3aa: CASSQDAAGAGEQYF
abundance: .
v_gene: TRBV3-1/TRBV3-2

CDR3aa: CASGGSSVRAEAFF
abundance: .
v_gene: TRBV10-2

CDR3aa: CSAGGFEQYF
abundance: .
v_gene: TRBV29-1

CDR3aa: CASSFPLGASGANVLTF
abundance: .
v_gene: TRBV5-4

CDR3aa: CAWSVRTDTEAFF
abundance: few
v_gene: TRBV30

CDR3aa: CASSYSRRGLNTEAFF
abundance: .
v_gene: TRBV6-5

CDR3aa: CASSYSPNRVGNTIYF
abundance: .
v_gene: TRBV6-5

CDR3aa: CASSESGQGSYHEQFF
abundance: .
v_gene: TRBV10-1

CDR3aa: CASSLVLSGEQYF
abundance: .
v_gene: TRBV5-1

CDR3aa: CASSESWDTEAFF
abundance: .
v_gene: TRBV6-1

CDR3aa: CASSRGQGNQPQHF
abundance: .
v_gene: TRBV6-1

CDR3aa: CASSQRNTEAFF
abundance: .
v_gene: TRBV23-1

CDR3aa: CSASSGRSRDEQFF
abundance: .
v_gene: TRBV20-1

CDR3aa: CASSQEGLGQETQYF
abundance: .
v_gene: TRBV4-2

CDR3aa: CSVSGTPQTTYEQYF
abundance: .
v_gene: TRBV29-1

CDR3aa: CSAGDQPQHF
abundance: .
v_gene: TRBV20-1

CDR3aa: CASSTIAGEINEQFF
abundance: once
v_gene: TRBV6-4

CDR3aa: CASSETGQGAYEQYF
abundance: .
v_gene: TRBV6-1

CDR3aa: CASSLGQERSSPLHF
abundance: few
v_gene: TRBV5-1

CDR3aa: CASSLTGRSYEQYF
abundance: .
v_gene: TRBV19

CDR3aa: CASSHPEKRNQPQHF
abundance: .
v_gene: TRBV23-1

CDR3aa: CASSLGLAEENEQFF
abundance: .
v_gene: TRBV5-6

CDR3aa: CSASKNRGRSSEAFF
abundance: .
v_gene: TRBV20-1

CDR3aa: CASSIERKDTYYNEQFF
abundance: .
v_gene: TRBV19